What follows are 25 T cell receptor beta chains derived from one specimen sequenced in a study of molecular identifiers for immune sequencing clone quantification. TCRdb ran MiXCR on the PCR reads and lists one entry per CDR3 protein. Of around 70,000 distinct CDR3 sequences in the sample, approximately 17% were seen once. The specimen was naive CD8+ T cells from blood, with Jurkat cell RNA spiked in. Regarding subset: FACS-sorted CD8+CD4-CCR7+CD45RA+ naive T cells. These receptors came from a human donor in good health. Some libraries in this study had Jurkat cell RNA spiked in.

This clonotype was counted many times. V is TRBV12-3 or TRBV12-4 and J is TRBJ2-5; maybe TRBD2 (6 bases). The germline V and J ends were trimmed by 6 bases and 3 bases, with 11 bases remaining between them. The CDR3 has 13 residues. DNA of the CDR3: TGTGCCAGCAGGCCCTGGGGGGAAGAGACCCAGTACTTC. It specifies CASRPWGEETQYF.

This clonotype was counted many times. The genes are TRBV7-8 and TRBJ2-5; D unresolved. The germline CDR1 and CDR2 sequences are SGHVS and FQNEAQ. V shed 1 base and J shed 2 bases, with 5 bases lying between them. The CDR3 is 13 residues long. CDR3 nucleotide sequence: TGTGCCAGCAGCTTAGGACCGCAAGAGACCCAGTACTTC. Translating it yields CASSLGPQETQYF.

The chain employs TRBV6-2 or TRBV6-3 and TRBJ1-2; 8 nucleotides line up with TRBD1. The ends lost 7 bases at V and 6 bases at J; junction bases unmatched: 16. The V gene's germline CDR1 is MNHEY and CDR2 SVGEGT. The CDR3 has 16 amino acids. The CDR3 DNA reads as TGTGCCAGCATTTCCCGGTTTATGGACAGGGATGATGGCTACACCTTC. Translated: CASISRFMDRDDGYTF.

Note on this clonotype: One base away lies a much larger clone, so this may be a sequencing read error. The chain has TRBV7-2 and TRBJ2-7; D possibly corresponds to TRBD2 (6 bases). In germline, CDR1 is SGHTA, CDR2 FQGNSA. The CDR3 covers 14 residues. V dropped 1 base and J dropped 3 bases, with 10 bases sitting between them. CDR3 in DNA: TGTGCCAGCAGCTTAGGCGTGGGGGGCTACGAGCAGTACTTC. As protein: CASSLGVGGYEQYF.

This clonotype was detected a few times. The V call is TRBV5-1, the J call TRBJ1-5, with TRBD1 identical over 9 bases. The CDR3 totals 15 residues. The ends lost 1 base at V and 6 bases at J; junction bases unmatched: 5. Looked up from germline, CDR1 is SGHRS and CDR2 is YFSETQ. CDR3: CASSLYSDRGQPQHF. CDR3 in DNA: TGCGCCAGCAGCTTGTATTCGGACAGGGGTCAGCCCCAGCATTTT.

This clonotype was picked up many times. The CDR3 loop reads CASSHGTASGANVLTF. DNA of the CDR3: TGTGCCAGTAGTCACGGGACAGCCTCTGGGGCCAACGTCCTGACTTTC. The chain combines TRBV19 with TRBJ2-6; the match to TRBD1 covers 7 bases. J was trimmed by 0 bases and V by 5 bases; bases with no gene match: 4. CDR3 length equals 16 residues. CDR1 is LNHDA, CDR2 SQIVND, per germline (reference sequence). Full variable domain (rest looked up from reference TRBV19 and TRBJ2-6): DGGITQSPKYLFRKEGQNVTLSCEQNLNHDAMYWYRQDPGQGLRLIYYSQIVNDFQKGDIAEGYSVSREKKESFPLTVTSAQKNPTAFYLCASSHGTASGANVLTFGAGSRLTVL.

A word on this clonotype: A single base separates this from a much larger clone, so it may be a read error. The V and J genes are TRBV5-1 and TRBJ2-7; a possible D gene is TRBD1 (5 bases). The CDR3 has 15 amino acids. Germline assignment: CDR1 SGHRS and CDR2 YFSETQ. The DNA of the CDR3 is TGCGCCAGCAGCTTGAGGGGAATGGATTTCTACGGGCAGTACTTC. Translating gives CASSLRGMDFYGQYF.

This clonotype was detected many times. The junction departs from germline at one end; a sequencing error may be responsible. V gene TRBV4-1 combines with J gene TRBJ1-4; 7 bases map to TRBD1. This CDR3 is built from 13 residues. CDR1 is MGHRA and CDR2 is YSYEKL in the germline V gene. The CDR3 is CASSQDTPGQRLF. In DNA form, the CDR3 reads TGCGCCAGCAGCCAAGATACACCGGGACAGCGGCTTTTT.

This clonotype was picked up a small number of times. V usage is TRBV9 and J usage is TRBJ2-1; D is perhaps TRBD2 (5 bases). Germline assignment: CDR1 SGDLS and CDR2 YYNGEE. Trimming took 0 bases from V and 0 from J, leaving 7 bases between them. This CDR3 comprises 15 residues. Here the CDR3 reads CASSVVGVSYNEQFF. In nucleotides, the CDR3 is TGTGCCAGCAGCGTAGTCGGGGTCTCCTACAATGAGCAGTTCTTC.

Ten or more counts support this clonotype. The chain's CDR3 is CSVAPGLGPDTQYF. In nucleotides, the CDR3 is TGCAGCGTCGCCCCGGGACTAGGACCAGATACGCAGTATTTT. V and J are TRBV29-1 and TRBJ2-3, with TRBD2 matching over 8 bases. After removal of 6 bases from V and 4 bases from J, the junction contained 9 bases not matched to a gene. Germline CDR1 and CDR2: SQVTM and ANQGSEA. The CDR3 contains 14 residues.

This clonotype was detected many times. The gene calls are TRBV27 and TRBJ1-5; 7 bases match TRBD1. Germline V gene lookup returns CDR1 MNHEY and CDR2 SMNVEV (reference sequence). V trimming: 1 base; J trimming: 0 bases; junction bases outside the gene matches: 15. CDR3 size: 20 residues. The CDR3 region is CASSLLMPGGLFGSNQPQHF. The CDR3 DNA reads TGTGCCAGCAGTTTATTGATGCCAGGGGGTCTTTTCGGTAGCAATCAGCCCCAGCATTTT.

In its sample, this clonotype was seen many times. V gene TRBV7-9 combines with J gene TRBJ1-1, with a possible D match to TRBD1 (6 bases). Germline CDR1 is SEHNR and CDR2 is FQNEAQ (reference sequence). Trimming took 1 base from V and 0 from J, leaving 9 bases between them. There are 15 residues in the CDR3. The DNA for the CDR3 is TGTGCCAGCAGCTTAGGCAGGGGTTTGAACACTGAAGCTTTCTTT. It is translated as CASSLGRGLNTEAFF.

This clonotype was counted ten times or more. CDR3 amino acids: CASSPPYQQETQYF. CDR3 coding DNA: TGTGCCAGCAGCCCACCTTATCAGCAAGAGACCCAGTACTTC. V is TRBV11-2 and J is TRBJ2-5; D not certain. Germline CDR1 is SGHAT and CDR2 is FQNNGV. Trimming cost V 5 bases and J 2 bases, with 12 bases left between them. CDR3 size: 14 residues.

This clonotype was detected many times. V is TRBV6-5 and J is TRBJ1-4; D unclear. Trimming cost V 4 bases and J 0 bases, with 9 bases left between them. In germline, CDR1 is MNHEY, CDR2 SVGAGI. This CDR3 is built from 15 residues. CDR3 loop: CASSLGAATNEKLFF. The CDR3, as DNA: TGTGCCAGCAGTTTAGGTGCCGCAACTAATGAAAAACTGTTTTTT.

The V call is TRBV12-3 or TRBV12-4, the J call TRBJ2-1, with no clear D. This CDR3 is 12 amino acids long. With 6 bases removed from V and 7 bases from J, the gap between germline ends came to 10 bases. The CDR3 DNA sequence: TGTGCCAGCAGCCGAGAGAGGAATGAGCAGTTCTTC. Translation gives CASSRERNEQFF.

Worth noting for this clonotype: It is likely a read error, because the conserved phenylalanine at the end of the CDR3 is missing. The gene calls are TRBV4-2 and TRBJ2-1, with D uncertain. Trimming left V 1 base short and J 4 bases short, with 5 bases between. The CDR3 runs to 13 residues. Germline V gives CDR1 LGHNA, CDR2 YNFKEQ. The CDR3 DNA reads TGTGCCAGCAGCCAAGGGCCTTACAATGAGCAGTTCTCC. Protein product: CASSQGPYNEQFS.

This clonotype has at least ten counts. The chain carries TRBV7-6 and TRBJ1-1; D gene ambiguous. Looked up from germline, CDR1 is SGHVS and CDR2 is FNYEAQ. The CDR3 sequence is 12 residues long. With 6 bases removed from V and 7 bases from J, the gap between germline ends came to 12 bases. CDR3 amino acids: CASSPTWVEAFF. For the CDR3, the DNA is TGTGCCAGCAGTCCGACCTGGGTTGAAGCTTTCTTT.

On this clonotype itself: This may arise from a read error, as a much more abundant clone is one base away. The rearrangement uses TRBV19 and TRBJ1-1, with D perhaps matching TRBD1 (6 bases). Germline CDR1 reads LNHDA; CDR2 reads SQIVND (reference sequence). The V end was cut by 8 bases, the J end by 3 bases, with 25 bases between. This CDR3 contains 17 residues. CDR3 region: CASRIATGPGADTEAFF. The CDR3 nucleotides are TGTGCCAGTCGAATTGCGACAGGACCGGGCGCGGACACTGAAGCTTTCTTT.

The rearrangement uses TRBV9 and TRBJ1-1; D is ambiguous. The CDR3 totals 14 residues. Germline loops: CDR1 SGDLS, CDR2 YYNGEE. Deletions cut 0 bases from V and 6 bases from J, with 12 bases between. CDR3 sequence: CASSVDRGNPEAFF. The CDR3 coding sequence is TGTGCCAGCAGCGTAGATAGAGGGAATCCTGAAGCTTTCTTT.

The table lists this clonotype with a few counts. V usage is TRBV2 and J usage is TRBJ1-1, with TRBD1 matching 8 bases. V shed 6 bases and J 10 bases; nucleotides not matched to a gene: 16. The germline CDR1 and CDR2 sequences are SNHLY and FYNNEI. This CDR3 is 15 amino acids long. The CDR3 DNA sequence: TGTGCCAGCAGCGCTCCTGATGACAGGGGCGCTGGAGCTTTCTTT. Its protein product is CASSAPDDRGAGAFF.

The genes are TRBV7-9 and TRBJ2-7; unclear D gene. Germline CDR1 reads SEHNR; CDR2 reads FQNEAQ (reference sequence). Trimming removed 5 bases at V and 3 bases at J, with 17 bases between. The CDR3 contains 15 residues. CDR3 nucleotides: TGTGCCAGCAGCCCCACCCTGGCGGAAAACTACGAGCAGTACTTC. It encodes CASSPTLAENYEQYF.

The gene calls are TRBV12-3 or TRBV12-4 and TRBJ2-5; D uncertain. The CDR3 sequence is 13 residues long. V lost 6 bases and J lost 4, with 12 bases in between. In DNA form, the CDR3 reads TGTGCCAGCAGCGAGGTCTCCGGAGAGACCCAGTACTTC. Translating it yields CASSEVSGETQYF.

Comment on this clonotype: A much larger clonotype is one base distant, so this may be a read error. This CDR3 is CASGLGVEQYF. The CDR3 DNA is TGTGCCAGCGGTCTAGGTGTCGAGCAGTACTTC. This chain links TRBV6-2 or TRBV6-3 with TRBJ2-7; D call uncertain. In germline, CDR1 is MNHEY, CDR2 SVGEGT. Trimming pared 8 bases from V and 6 bases from J, leaving 11 bases between. This CDR3 region has 11 residues.

The sample holds many counts of this clonotype. V usage is TRBV19 and J usage is TRBJ2-3; D gene uncertain. In germline, CDR1 is LNHDA, CDR2 SQIVND (reference sequence). The V and J ends lost 3 bases and 1 base respectively, with 14 bases between them. The CDR3 totals 16 residues. CDR3: CASSIEIVLGTDTQYF. The CDR3 nucleotides read TGTGCCAGTAGTATTGAGATTGTATTAGGCACAGATACGCAGTATTTT.

This clonotype was seen a few times. This chain links TRBV4-2 with TRBJ2-1; perhaps D is TRBD1 or TRBD2 (5 bases each). The V end was cut by 5 bases, the J end by 3 bases, with 17 bases between. Germline V CDR1 and CDR2: LGHNA, YNFKEQ. This CDR3 contains 16 residues. This chain's CDR3 is CASSSEWDPYYNEQFF. Written as DNA, the CDR3 is TGTGCCAGCAGCTCAGAGTGGGACCCTTACTACAATGAGCAGTTCTTC.